This entry lists 10 T cell receptor beta chains sequenced from one sample in a study of shared clonotypes between healthy human individuals (dated by TCRdb to the early 2020s). The library relied on the immunoSEQ multiplex PCR assay. This is the immuneACCESS table as TCRdb keeps it, with only in-frame sequences that have V and J called. A part of the clones is gone; compared with another copy, unresolved V genes explain less than half, and the rest is unexplained. The sample table contains about 1 million clones; only one count was recorded for approximately 78% of them. The ten largest account for more than 0.45% of the sample. The sample taken for sequencing was memory CD4+ T cells from PBMCs. The sample's cell subset or site, from its label and the paper: CD45RA-negative fraction. The receptors were sampled from a man in his late teens or twenties in good health. Some clones in this sample may be carry-over from other donors' samples.

For this clone: Other DNA sequences in this sample translate to the same CDR3. The chain links TRBV5-4 to TRBJ2-6; D is unresolved. Trimming pared 4 bases from V and 0 bases from J, leaving 8 bases between. Germline CDR1 and CDR2: SGHNT and YYREEE (reference sequence). This CDR3 is built from 15 residues. CDR3 sequence: CASSIRSSGANVLTF. The DNA of the CDR3 is TGTGCCAGCAGCATCCGGAGCTCTGGGGCCAACGTCCTGACTTTC.

Only a few counts were recorded for this clone. Within the sample, other DNA sequences also encode this same CDR3. The V and J genes are TRBV5-1 and TRBJ1-4; tentatively, D is TRBD1 (5 bases). The CDR3 has 14 residues. From germline, CDR1 is SGHRS and CDR2 YFSETQ. Trimming cost V 0 bases and J 3 bases, with 6 bases left between them. The CDR3 nucleotides read TGCGCCAGCAGCTTGGGGGACGCTAATGAAAAACTGTTTTTT. Its translation is CASSLGDANEKLFF.

V usage is TRBV6-6 and J usage is TRBJ2-7; the match to TRBD1 covers 7 bases. The V gene end was trimmed by 7 bases and the J gene end by 3 bases; junction bases not matched to a gene: 6. This CDR3 is 13 amino acids long. The germline V gene has CDR1 MNHNY and CDR2 SVGAGI (reference sequence). The CDR3 protein is CASTQGESYEQYF. Written as DNA, the CDR3 is TGTGCCAGCACGCAGGGGGAAAGCTACGAGCAGTACTTC.

This chain joins TRBV7-6 and TRBJ1-2, with 7 bases lining up with TRBD1. The germline V gene has CDR1 SGHVS and CDR2 FNYEAQ. J lost 1 base, V lost 3 bases, and 5 bases had no gene match. The CDR3 runs to 15 residues. The CDR3, as DNA: TGTGCCAGCAGCTTTGCCCACAGGGGTAACTATGGCTACACCTTC. It encodes CASSFAHRGNYGYTF.

The chain is built from TRBV19 and TRBJ2-3; TRBD2 might be the D (5 bases). CDR1 and CDR2 from the germline V gene are LNHDA and SQIVND (reference sequence). V dropped 3 bases and J dropped 12 bases, with 16 bases sitting between them. CDR3 size: 13 residues. In DNA form, the CDR3 reads TGTGCCAGTAGTATCCAGACTACCGTTCATCAGTATTTT. This sequence encodes CASSIQTTVHQYF.

CDR3 residues: CASKRTGALNQPQHF. DNA of the CDR3: TGTGCCAGCAAGCGGACAGGGGCTCTCAATCAGCCCCAGCATTTT. This rearrangement joins TRBV18 to TRBJ1-5; 9 nucleotides align to TRBD1. The CDR3 has 15 amino acids. Germline V gene lookup returns CDR1 KGHSH and CDR2 LQKENI. V lost 8 bases and J lost 3; bases outside the gene matches: 8.

The chain recombines TRBV9 with TRBJ2-2; no clear D. The V gene's germline CDR1 is SGDLS and CDR2 YYNGEE. CDR3 size: 14 residues. Trimming removed 0 bases from V and 4 bases from J, with 7 bases in between. The CDR3 here is CASSVGPFTGELFF. The CDR3 region has the DNA TGTGCCAGCAGCGTAGGGCCCTTCACCGGGGAGCTGTTTTTT. The variable domain in full, completed from reference TRBV9 and TRBJ2-2, reads DSGVTQTPKHLITATGQRVTLRCSPRSGDLSVYWYQQSLDQGLQFLIQYYNGEERAKGNILERFSAQQFPDLHSELNLSSLELGDSALYFCASSVGPFTGELFFGEGSRLTVL.

The CDR3 DNA sequence: TGCGCCAGCAGCCGGGGACTAGCGGGTGGAGAGACCCAGTACTTC. Its protein is CASSRGLAGGETQYF. The chain recombines TRBV5-1 with TRBJ2-5; 12 bases agree with TRBD2. The V gene's germline CDR1 is SGHRS and CDR2 YFSETQ. The trim removed 4 bases at V and 4 bases at J, leaving 5 bases unmatched. CDR3 size: 15 residues.

The chain couples TRBV5-1 to TRBJ1-1; D may be TRBD1 (5 bases). This CDR3 has 17 amino acids. Germline V gives CDR1 SGHRS, CDR2 YFSETQ. Between the trimmed V and J ends, which lost 1 base and 6 bases, there was a span of 22 bases. Here the CDR3 DNA reads TGCGCCAGCAGCTTGAATCCGGGACGGGGTTCGGGATCTGAAGCTTTCTTT. Residues: CASSLNPGRGSGSEAFF.

This clone was seen once. The rearrangement uses TRBV6-1 and TRBJ2-3; D possibly corresponds to TRBD2 (6 bases). CDR3 size: 15 residues. V lost 8 bases and J 2 bases, leaving 17 bases between the germline ends. The V gene's germline CDR1 is MNHNS and CDR2 SASEGT. Here the CDR3 DNA reads TGTGCCAGCCCTACTAGGGGAGGAGTCACAGATACGCAGTATTTT. It translates to CASPTRGGVTDTQYF.